This TCR beta chain was sequenced for a study of cytomegalovirus exposure and HLA in healthy donors. General study results and limits: Later analysis found that TCR beta chains associated with HLA were more clonally expanded than other, equally common chains. Several V segments, TRBV6-2 and TRBV6-3 among them, could not be told apart and were dropped. Later, an analysis found that common viral pathogens appeared to be linked with several of the most significant clusters. Earlier analysis looked at TCR beta V segments, and most were productive about 90% or about 30% of the time.

Amplification used 60 Vbeta primers and 13 Jbeta primers. Generated by immunoSEQ multiplex PCR, the TCRdb table keeps only in-frame clones and is missing some. The repertoire includes fewer than 250,000 clones, about nine tenths of them detected once, and 0.9% to 1.2% sits in the top ten. Note on this clone: Its antigen remains unidentified.

Between the trimmed V and J ends, which lost 2 bases and 3 bases, there was a span of 7 bases. Germline CDR1 KGHSH, CDR2 LQKENI. The CDR3 extends over 13 amino acids. This TCR was sampled from a boy younger than 10 in good health and CMV-seronegative. The chain links TRBV18 to TRBJ1-1; D is unclear. Sequenced input: PBMCs. CDR3 region: CASSPADYTEAFF. The CDR3 DNA follows: TGTGCCAGCTCACCAGCGGATTACACTGAAGCTTTCTTT.